A selection of T cell receptor beta chains follows, all from one sample in a study of blood T cell repertoires in COVID-19. The data were produced by immunoSEQ multiplex PCR, yet TCRdb's version contains in-frame clones alone and is incomplete. The sample lists 170,000 or so clones, roughly 89% occurring once. The sample taken for sequencing was peripheral blood. The receptors derive from a woman aged 18-29 years who had recovered from COVID-19. Both conserved end residues are part of each CDR3. Each record gives: J gene, D gene, V gene, clone size, CDR3 DNA, CDR3 protein. D genes are given only for firm matches. Rows give clone size only sometimes, using once, few, many, or a class for an expanded clone.

TRBJ1-1	.	TRBV25-1	once	TGTGCCAGCAGTCTTACAGTGAACACTGAAGCTTTCTTT	CASSLTVNTEAFF
TRBJ2-1	TRBD1	TRBV7-2	once	TGTGCCAGCAGCTTAGCGGGGACAGGGGTGAAGGAGCAGTTCTTC	CASSLAGTGVKEQFF
TRBJ2-5	TRBD1	TRBV7-9	.	TGTGCCAGCAGCTCGATCGGGACAGGGGTTCAAGAGACCCAGTACTTC	CASSSIGTGVQETQYF
TRBJ2-7	TRBD2	TRBV5-6	.	TGTGCCAGCAGCTTGGAGGCGGGGGGCTCCTACGAGCAGTACTTC	CASSLEAGGSYEQYF
TRBJ2-5	TRBD2	TRBV6-6	.	TGTGCCAGCAGTTCGCTTGGGGGGGATCAAGAGACCCAGTACTTC	CASSSLGGDQETQYF
TRBJ1-4	.	TRBV9	.	TGTGCCAGCAGCGTAGATGGGCCAACTAATGAAAAACTGTTTTTT	CASSVDGPTNEKLFF
TRBJ2-1	.	TRBV7-9	.	TGTGCCAGCACGGAGGTGGACATGTCGAATGAGCAGTTCTTC	CASTEVDMSNEQFF
TRBJ2-7	.	TRBV4-1	many	TGCGCCAGCAGCCAAGATACGCTACAGACCTACGAGCAGTACTTC	CASSQDTLQTYEQYF
TRBJ2-6	.	TRBV7-7	.	TGTGCCAGCACCCCAATTCTGCGGGGCGCTGGGGCCAACGTCCTGACTTTC	CASTPILRGAGANVLTF
TRBJ1-3	.	TRBV30	once	TGTGCCTGCAAAGGGGGATTTACGGGAAACACCATATATTTT	CACKGGFTGNTIYF
TRBJ2-1	TRBD2	TRBV6-4	.	TGTGCCAGCAGTGACCGAGCGGGAGGGGGGAACAATGAGCAGTTCTTC	CASSDRAGGGNNEQFF
TRBJ1-1	.	TRBV7-8	few	TGTGCCAGCAGCCCCCTACAGACCATGAACACTGAAGCTTTCTTT	CASSPLQTMNTEAFF
TRBJ2-3	TRBD2	TRBV27	.	TGTGCCAGCAGCCTCCTTCGACTAGCGGGAGAGGCAGATACGCAGTATTTT	CASSLLRLAGEADTQYF
TRBJ2-4	.	TRBV7-2	.	TGTGCCAGCAGCTTAAGTGGAGTAGACATTCAGTACTTC	CASSLSGVDIQYF
TRBJ1-1	.	TRBV5-1	.	TGCGCCAGCAGCTTGGAGGCGGGGGCGCAAAGCACTGAAGCTTTCTTT	CASSLEAGAQSTEAFF
TRBJ2-1	.	TRBV29-1	once	TGCAGCGTAGCGTTTAGCTCCTACAATGAGCAGTTCTTC	CSVAFSSYNEQFF
TRBJ1-4	.	TRBV11-3	.	TGTGCCAGCAGCTTAGTCCCCTTAGACGCTGGCCGGGCAACTAATGAAAAACTGTTTTTT	CASSLVPLDAGRATNEKLFF
TRBJ2-1	TRBD1	TRBV24-1	.	TGTGCCACGTCCGGGACAGGATACAATGAGCAGTTCTTC	CATSGTGYNEQFF
TRBJ2-3	.	TRBV18	.	TGTGCCAGCTCACCACCGAACCGGGGGTCGGAGTATTTT	CASSPPNRGSEYF
TRBJ1-4	.	TRBV15	.	TGTGCCACCAGCAGTACAATATCAGCGGACGAAAAACTGTTTTTT	CATSSTISADEKLFF
TRBJ2-1	.	TRBV4-1	.	TGCGCCAGCAGCCAAGATCTCGGGACTGTGACCGATGAGCAGTTCTTC	CASSQDLGTVTDEQFF
TRBJ2-1	.	TRBV24-1	.	TGTGCCACCAGTCGGTACAATGAGCAGTTCTTC	CATSRYNEQFF
TRBJ2-3	TRBD2	TRBV7-2	.	TGTGCCAGCAGCTTTAATCCGGGACTAGCGAGGTCAGTGAGAGATACGCAGTATTTT	CASSFNPGLARSVRDTQYF
TRBJ1-3	TRBD1	TRBV4-1	.	TGCGCCAGCAGCCAAGATCCCGGACAGGGGGGACTCTCTGGAAACACCATATATTTT	CASSQDPGQGGLSGNTIYF
TRBJ2-5	.	TRBV6-2/TRBV6-3	.	TGTGCCAGCAGTAAAGTTTTGGGGGGGGGCTTGGAGACCCAGTACTTC	CASSKVLGGGLETQYF
TRBJ2-7	.	TRBV12-2	once	TGTGCAAGTCGCTTAGGTAGGACAGGGCCCGAGCAGTACTTC	CASRLGRTGPEQYF
TRBJ1-3	.	TRBV5-4	once	TGTGCCAGCAGCTCCCTAGGGGTCCCTGGAGGAAACACCATATATTTT	CASSSLGVPGGNTIYF
TRBJ1-1	.	TRBV7-2	once	TGTGCCAGCAGCATTCAGGGTAGTGCTTTCTTT	CASSIQGSAFF
TRBJ2-1	.	TRBV13	.	TGTGCCAGCAGCCACAGCTACAATGAGCAGTTCTTC	CASSHSYNEQFF
TRBJ1-4	TRBD1	TRBV6-6	.	TGTGCCAGCAGTCGTCCGGGACAGTCTAATGAAAAACTGTTTTTT	CASSRPGQSNEKLFF
TRBJ2-1	TRBD2	TRBV5-4	once	TGTGCCAGCAGGCGGGAGGCCCCCAATGAGCAGTTCTTC	CASRREAPNEQFF
TRBJ1-6	TRBD1	TRBV7-2	.	TGTGCCAGCAGCTCAGGGACAGGGCTGGATTCACCCCTCCACTTT	CASSSGTGLDSPLHF
TRBJ1-1	.	TRBV9	.	TGTGCCAGCAGCGTAGCTGAGGGAACTGAAGCTTTCTTT	CASSVAEGTEAFF
TRBJ2-3	TRBD2	TRBV6-2/TRBV6-3	.	TGTGCCAGCAGTTATCCACTAGCGGGGCCCTCGTGGGGCACAGATACGCAGTATTTT	CASSYPLAGPSWGTDTQYF
TRBJ1-3	TRBD1	TRBV7-2	many	TGTGCCAGCAGCTTGGGGGGACAGGGAATCTCTGGAAACACCATATATTTT	CASSLGGQGISGNTIYF
TRBJ2-3	TRBD2	TRBV6-2/TRBV6-3	once	TGTGCCAGCAGTTACGAACTAGCGGAGAACACAGATACGCAGTATTTT	CASSYELAENTDTQYF
TRBJ1-1	TRBD1	TRBV9	.	TGTGCCAGCAGCTCCGGGACAGCAGTTATGAACACTGAAGCTTTCTTT	CASSSGTAVMNTEAFF
TRBJ1-4	.	TRBV7-9	.	TGTGCCAGCAGCTCGAGGGTTGGAGCAACTAATGAAAAACTGTTTTTT	CASSSRVGATNEKLFF
TRBJ2-7	.	TRBV29-1	.	TGCAGCGCAGGCCCGAGCTCCTACGAGCAGTACTTC	CSAGPSSYEQYF
TRBJ2-7	.	TRBV6-5	.	TGTGCCAGCAGGCGGGGGCAGGCCTACGAGCAGTACTTC	CASRRGQAYEQYF
TRBJ1-1	.	TRBV5-1	.	TGCGCCAGCAGGCAGATCCTCGGGAATGAAGCTTTCTTT	CASRQILGNEAFF
TRBJ2-3	TRBD2	TRBV5-6	.	TGTGCCAGCAGCTGGAGATCTAGCGGGGGGACAGATACGCAGTATTTT	CASSWRSSGGTDTQYF
TRBJ2-1	.	TRBV20-1	.	TGCAGTGCTAGTTCCTTTGGCGGGGCCAACTACAATGAGCAGTTCTTC	CSASSFGGANYNEQFF
TRBJ2-1	TRBD1	TRBV24-1	.	TGTGCCACCAGTGATGGGACAGTGACCTACAATGAGCAGTTCTTC	CATSDGTVTYNEQFF
TRBJ1-4	.	TRBV3-1/TRBV3-2	.	TGTGCCAGCAGCCAAAGGGGGATAGGGAATGAAAAACTGTTTTTT	CASSQRGIGNEKLFF
TRBJ2-1	.	TRBV5-1	.	TGCGCCAGCAGCTTGGACATCAATGAGCAGTTCTTC	CASSLDINEQFF
TRBJ2-2	TRBD2	TRBV7-9	.	TGTGCCAGCAGCCGGACTAGCGGTACGTCCGGGGAGCTGTTTTTT	CASSRTSGTSGELFF
TRBJ2-7	TRBD1	TRBV19	.	TGTGCCAGTAGTAGTGGACAGGTTGGGCGAGAGCAGTACTTC	CASSSGQVGREQYF
TRBJ2-2	TRBD2	TRBV9	.	TGTGCCAGCAGCGTACCCCCGAGCGGGGGAAACACCGGGGAGCTGTTTTTT	CASSVPPSGGNTGELFF
TRBJ2-2	TRBD2	TRBV27	.	TGTGCCAGCTATAGCGGGGGGGCCGACACCGGGGAGCTGTTTTTT	CASYSGGADTGELFF
TRBJ1-2	.	TRBV6-1	.	TGTGCCAGCAGTGATTATTACTCCCCGGGTGGCTACACCTTC	CASSDYYSPGGYTF
TRBJ2-1	.	TRBV6-1	.	TGTGCCAGCAAGCCCCGCGGGACCACCAATGAGCAGTTCTTC	CASKPRGTTNEQFF
TRBJ1-2	.	TRBV5-1	.	TGCGCCAGCAGCTTCGGGACAAGTCCAAACTATGGCTACACCTTC	CASSFGTSPNYGYTF